This note documents a single T cell receptor beta chain sequence. Libraries were prepared by immunoSEQ multiplex PCR; TCRdb keeps only in-frame clonotypes and omits some of them. The profile shows about 150,000 clones, over 90% of them singletons. The data originate from a study of control samples from healthy donors and cancer patients. Trimming removed 8 bases from V and 3 bases from J; junction bases left unmatched: 8. From germline, CDR1 is ENHRY and CDR2 SYGVKD. The CDR3 contains 14 residues. The sequenced material came from blood. J is TRBJ2-7 and V is TRBV10-3, with 9 bases aligning to TRBD1. This sequence was found in a man aged 50 to 59 in good health. CDR3 loop: CAISSGTGNYEQYF. For the CDR3, the DNA is TGTGCCATCTCCTCCGGGACAGGGAACTACGAGCAGTACTTC.